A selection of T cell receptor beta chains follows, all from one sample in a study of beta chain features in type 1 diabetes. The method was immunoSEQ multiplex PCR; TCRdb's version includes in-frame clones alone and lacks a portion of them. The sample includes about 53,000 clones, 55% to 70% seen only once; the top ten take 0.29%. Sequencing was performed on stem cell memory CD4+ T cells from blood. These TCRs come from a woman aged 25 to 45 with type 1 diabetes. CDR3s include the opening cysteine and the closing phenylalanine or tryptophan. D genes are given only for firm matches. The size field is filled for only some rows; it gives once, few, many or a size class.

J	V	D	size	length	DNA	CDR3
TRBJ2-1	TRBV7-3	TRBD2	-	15	TGTGCCAGCAGCTTGGGACTAGCGGAATACAATGAGCAGTTCTTC	CASSLGLAEYNEQFF
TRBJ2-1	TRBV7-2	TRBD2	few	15	TGTGCCAGCAGCTTTGGACTAGCGCTCTACAATGAGCAGTTCTTC	CASSFGLALYNEQFF
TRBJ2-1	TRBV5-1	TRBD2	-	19	TGCGCCAGCAGCTTTCCCTTGGGTAGCGGGAGGGACAGCTACAATGAGCAGTTCTTC	CASSFPLGSGRDSYNEQFF
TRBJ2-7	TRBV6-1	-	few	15	TGTGCCAGCAGTGGAACAGGGACAATCTCCTACGAGCAGTACTTC	CASSGTGTISYEQYF
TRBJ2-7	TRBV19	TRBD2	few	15	TGTGCCAGTAGTCGGACTAGCGGGGGGACCTACGAGCAGTACTTC	CASSRTSGGTYEQYF
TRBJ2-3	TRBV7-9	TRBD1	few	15	TGTGCCAGCAGCTTAGTCACAGGGGCCACAGATACGCAGTATTTT	CASSLVTGATDTQYF
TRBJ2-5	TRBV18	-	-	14	TGTGCCAGCTCACCAAATAGGGGCCCGGGACTTGAGTACTTC	CASSPNRGPGLEYF
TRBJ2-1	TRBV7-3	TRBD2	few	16	TGTGCCAGCAGCTCAAATAGCGGGAGCCGTATGAATGAGCAGTTCTTC	CASSSNSGSRMNEQFF
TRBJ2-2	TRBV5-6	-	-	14	TGTGCCAGCAGCAGCGGTCGGAACACCGGGGAGCTGTTTTTT	CASSSGRNTGELFF
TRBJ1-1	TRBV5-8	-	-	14	TGTGCCAGCAGCTTGGGACAGATGAACACTGAAGCTTTCTTT	CASSLGQMNTEAFF
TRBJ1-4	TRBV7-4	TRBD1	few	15	TGTGCCAGCAGCTTAGGAGGGGGCGTGGGTGAAAAACTGTTTTTT	CASSLGGGVGEKLFF
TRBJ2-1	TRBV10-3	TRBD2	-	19	TGTGCCATCAGCGACCCTCTAGCGGGAGGAAATAGGGCCTACAATGAGCAGTTCTTC	CAISDPLAGGNRAYNEQFF
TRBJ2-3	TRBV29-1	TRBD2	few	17	TGCAGCGTTGGGGGACTAGCGGGAGGGCCGACTGGGGATACGCAGTATTTT	CSVGGLAGGPTGDTQYF
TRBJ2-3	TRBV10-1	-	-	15	TGCGCCAGCAGTGACCCCCTGGGTAGCGCAGATACGCAGTATTTT	CASSDPLGSADTQYF
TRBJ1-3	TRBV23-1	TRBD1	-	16	TGCGCCAGCAGTCAAACCGACAGGGGTCGTGGAAACACCATATATTTT	CASSQTDRGRGNTIYF
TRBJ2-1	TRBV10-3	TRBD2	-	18	TGTGCCATCAGTGAGGCTAGCGGGAGGGCCCTCTCCTACAATGAGCAGTTCTTC	CAISEASGRALSYNEQFF
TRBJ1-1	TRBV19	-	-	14	TGTGCCAGTAGTATCGCACAGGCAGGCACTGAAGCTTTCTTT	CASSIAQAGTEAFF
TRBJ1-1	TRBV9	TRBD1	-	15	TGTGCCAGCAGCGCGGGACAGGGACCTTACACTGAAGCTTTCTTT	CASSAGQGPYTEAFF
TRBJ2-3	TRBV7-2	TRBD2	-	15	TGTGCCAGCAGCTTAGCGGGAGGGCCTGCAGATACGCAGTATTTT	CASSLAGGPADTQYF
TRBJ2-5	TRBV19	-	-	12	TGTGCCAGCCGTGGAGAATGGGAGACCCAGTACTTC	CASRGEWETQYF
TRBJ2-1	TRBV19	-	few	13	TGTGCCAGTGCGAGGGAAAATTACAATGAGCAGTTCTTC	CASARENYNEQFF
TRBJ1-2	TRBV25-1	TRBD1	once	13	TGTGCCAGCAGTACAGGGGAAGGCTATGGCTACACCTTC	CASSTGEGYGYTF
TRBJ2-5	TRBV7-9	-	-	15	TGTGCCAGCAGCTTAGTCATCGGAGGTGGTATGCAGCAGTACTTC	CASSLVIGGGMQQYF
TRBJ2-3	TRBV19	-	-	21	TGTGCCAGTAGTATAGCCGGTCGGAGGGGGAGGGTGGAATCCGGCACAGATACGCAGTATTTT	CASSIAGRRGRVESGTDTQYF
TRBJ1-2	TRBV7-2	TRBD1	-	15	TGTGCCAGCAGCCCTAGCGGGACAGGCGCAAATGGCTACACCTTC	CASSPSGTGANGYTF
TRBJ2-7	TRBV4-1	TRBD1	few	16	TGCGCCAGCAGCCAAGTGCCCGGGACAGGGCTCTACGAGCAGTACTTC	CASSQVPGTGLYEQYF
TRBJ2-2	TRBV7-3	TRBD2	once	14	TGTGCCAGCGCCCGGGCTAGCGGGACAGGGGAGCTGTTTTTT	CASARASGTGELFF
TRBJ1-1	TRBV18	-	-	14	TGTGCCAGCTCACCAGAGAGACAGTTCACTGAAGCTTTCTTT	CASSPERQFTEAFF
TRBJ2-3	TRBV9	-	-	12	TGTGCCAGCAGCGTAGGCGGAGATACGCAGTATTTT	CASSVGGDTQYF
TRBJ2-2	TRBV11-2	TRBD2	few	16	TGTGCCAGCAGCTCACTAGCGGGAGGGGTCACCGGGGAGCTGTTTTTT	CASSSLAGGVTGELFF
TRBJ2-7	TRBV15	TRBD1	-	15	TGTGCCACCAGCAGGGAAACAGGGGGCTCATACGAGCAGTACTTC	CATSRETGGSYEQYF
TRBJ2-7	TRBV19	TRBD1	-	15	TGTGCCAGTAGTATTGCGGACAGGGGTTCCTACGAGCAGTACTTC	CASSIADRGSYEQYF
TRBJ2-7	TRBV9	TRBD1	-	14	TGTGCCAGCAGCGCCGGGACAGGGGGGCTCGAGCAGTACTTC	CASSAGTGGLEQYF
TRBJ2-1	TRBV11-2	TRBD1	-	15	TGTGCCAGCACCTTAGACAGGGGTGGGTATTATGAGCAGTTCTTC	CASTLDRGGYYEQFF
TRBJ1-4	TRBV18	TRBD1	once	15	TGTGCCAGCTCACCAGCCCGGGACAGGGAAGAAAAACTGTTTTTT	CASSPARDREEKLFF
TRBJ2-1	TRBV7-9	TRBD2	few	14	TGTGCCAGCAGCCATAGCGGGGGACCCAATGAGCAGTTCTTC	CASSHSGGPNEQFF
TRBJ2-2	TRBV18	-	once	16	TGTGCCAGCTCACCTATGGGACATAAGAACACCGGGGAGCTGTTTTTT	CASSPMGHKNTGELFF
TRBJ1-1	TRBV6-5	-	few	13	TGTGCCAGCAGTTGGGACATGAACACTGAAGCTTTCTTT	CASSWDMNTEAFF
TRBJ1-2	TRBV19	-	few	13	TGTGCCAGTAGACGCTTAGCTAACTATGGCTACACCTTC	CASRRLANYGYTF
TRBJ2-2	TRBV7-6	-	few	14	TGTGCCAGTGTAAGATCCTCGAGCACCGGGGAGCTGTTTTTT	CASVRSSSTGELFF
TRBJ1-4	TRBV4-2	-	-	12	TGTGCCAGCAGCCAAGATAGTGAAAAACTGTTTTTT	CASSQDSEKLFF
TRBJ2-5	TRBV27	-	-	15	TGTGCCAGCAGTTTATCCTACCACGCCCAAGAGACCCAGTACTTC	CASSLSYHAQETQYF
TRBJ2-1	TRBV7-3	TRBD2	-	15	TGTGCCAGCAGCCCGGGACTAGCGGAGATATATGAGCAGTTCTTC	CASSPGLAEIYEQFF
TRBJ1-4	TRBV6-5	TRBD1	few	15	TGTGCCAGCAGTTACCAGACAGGGGGAAGAGAAAAACTGTTTTTT	CASSYQTGGREKLFF
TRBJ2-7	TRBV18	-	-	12	TGTGCCAGCTTCCTGCAGAGGGGGGAGCAGTACTTC	CASFLQRGEQYF
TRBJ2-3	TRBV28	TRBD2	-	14	TGTGCCAGCAGTACTAGCGGCCACACAGATACGCAGTATTTT	CASSTSGHTDTQYF
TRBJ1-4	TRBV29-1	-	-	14	TGCAGCGGCGGAGACCACCCAACTAATGAAAAACTGTTTTTT	CSGGDHPTNEKLFF
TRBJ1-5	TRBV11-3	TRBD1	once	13	TGTGCCAGCAGCCCGGACAGGAATCAGCCCCAGCATTTT	CASSPDRNQPQHF
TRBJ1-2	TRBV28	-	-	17	TGTGCCAGCAGTTCACCCCCCACGGTTTTCGTCAAGAATGGCTACACCTTC	CASSSPPTVFVKNGYTF
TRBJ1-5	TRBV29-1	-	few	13	TGCAGCGTTCTTTTCTCTCCGAATCAGCCCCAGCATTTT	CSVLFSPNQPQHF
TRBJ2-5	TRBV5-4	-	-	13	TGTGCCAGCAGCTTGGACACCCAAGAGACCCAGTACTTC	CASSLDTQETQYF
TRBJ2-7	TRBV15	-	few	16	TGTGCCACCAGCAGAGAGAGGTTGAGGAGCTCCTACGAGCAGTACTTC	CATSRERLRSSYEQYF
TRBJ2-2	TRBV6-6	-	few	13	TGTGCCACGGCCGGGGCGAACACCGGGGAGCTGTTTTTT	CATAGANTGELFF
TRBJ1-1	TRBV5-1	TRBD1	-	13	TGCGCCAGCAGATCGGACAGGGGAACTGAAGCTTTCTTT	CASRSDRGTEAFF
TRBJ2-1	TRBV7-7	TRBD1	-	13	TGTGCTAGCAGCCCAGACAGGGTCAGTGAGCAGTTCTTC	CASSPDRVSEQFF